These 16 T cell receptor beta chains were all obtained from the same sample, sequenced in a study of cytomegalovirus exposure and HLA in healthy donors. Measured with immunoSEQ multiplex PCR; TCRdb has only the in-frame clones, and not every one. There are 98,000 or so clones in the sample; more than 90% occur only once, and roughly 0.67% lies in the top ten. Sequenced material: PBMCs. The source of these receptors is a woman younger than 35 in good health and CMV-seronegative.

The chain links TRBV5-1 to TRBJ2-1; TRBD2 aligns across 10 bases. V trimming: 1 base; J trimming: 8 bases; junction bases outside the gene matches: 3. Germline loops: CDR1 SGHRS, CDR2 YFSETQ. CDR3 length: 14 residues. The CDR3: CASSLSGGGDEQFF. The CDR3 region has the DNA TGCGCCAGCAGCTTGAGCGGGGGGGGAGATGAGCAGTTCTTC.

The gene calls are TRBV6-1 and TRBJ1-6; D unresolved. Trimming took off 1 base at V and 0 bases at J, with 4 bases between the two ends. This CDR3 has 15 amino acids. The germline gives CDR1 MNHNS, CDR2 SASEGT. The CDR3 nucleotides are TGTGCCAGCAGTGAAGGGAGCTCCTATAATTCACCCCTCCACTTT. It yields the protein CASSEGSSYNSPLHF.

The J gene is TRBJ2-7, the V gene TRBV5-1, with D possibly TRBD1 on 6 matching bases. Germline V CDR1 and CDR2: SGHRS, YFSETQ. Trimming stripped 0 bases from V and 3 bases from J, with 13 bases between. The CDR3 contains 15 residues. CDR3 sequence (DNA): TGCGCCAGCAGCTTGGGGGGGCCAAACGGCTACGAGCAGTACTTC. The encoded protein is CASSLGGPNGYEQYF.

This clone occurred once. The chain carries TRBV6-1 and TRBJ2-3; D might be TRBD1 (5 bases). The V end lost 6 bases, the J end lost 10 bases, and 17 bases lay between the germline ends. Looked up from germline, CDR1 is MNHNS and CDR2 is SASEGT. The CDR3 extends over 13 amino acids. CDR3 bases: TGTGCCAGCAGCCCGACCGGGCCCAGGGCGCAGTATTTT. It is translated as CASSPTGPRAQYF.

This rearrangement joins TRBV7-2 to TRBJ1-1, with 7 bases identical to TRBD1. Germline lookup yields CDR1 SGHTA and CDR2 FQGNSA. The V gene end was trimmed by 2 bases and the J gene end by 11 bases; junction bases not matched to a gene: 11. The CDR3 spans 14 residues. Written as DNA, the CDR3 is TGTGCCAGCAGCTTATTAGGGGGCTTTGATGTCGCTTTCTTT. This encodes CASSLLGGFDVAFF.

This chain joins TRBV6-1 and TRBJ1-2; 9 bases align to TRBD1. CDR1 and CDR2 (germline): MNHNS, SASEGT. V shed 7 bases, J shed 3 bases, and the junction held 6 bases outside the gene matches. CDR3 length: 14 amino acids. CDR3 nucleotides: TGTGCCAGCATTACCGGGACAGGGTACTATGGCTACACCTTC. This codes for CASITGTGYYGYTF.

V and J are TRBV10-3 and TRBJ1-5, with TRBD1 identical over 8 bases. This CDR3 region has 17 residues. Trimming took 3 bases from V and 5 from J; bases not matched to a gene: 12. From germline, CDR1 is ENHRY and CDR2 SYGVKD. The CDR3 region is CAISDLGQAGGDQPQHF. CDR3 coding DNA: TGTGCCATCAGTGATTTAGGGCAGGCAGGGGGCGATCAGCCCCAGCATTTT.

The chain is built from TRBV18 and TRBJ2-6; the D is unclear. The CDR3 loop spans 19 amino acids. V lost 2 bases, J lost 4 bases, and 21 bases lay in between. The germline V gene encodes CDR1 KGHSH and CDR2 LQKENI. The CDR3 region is CASSPSLHGPWAGANVLTF. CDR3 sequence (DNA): TGTGCCAGCTCACCATCACTGCATGGGCCTTGGGCCGGGGCCAACGTCCTGACTTTC.

CDR3 sequence (DNA): TGTGCCAGCAGCTTGACCGGACAAGCCACAGATACGCAGTATTTT. Its translation: CASSLTGQATDTQYF. The rearrangement links TRBV5-4 to TRBJ2-3, with D possibly matching TRBD1 (5 bases). Trimming stripped 1 base from V and 2 bases from J, with 11 bases between. Germline CDR1 reads SGHNT; CDR2 reads YYREEE (reference sequence). CDR3 length: 15 amino acids.

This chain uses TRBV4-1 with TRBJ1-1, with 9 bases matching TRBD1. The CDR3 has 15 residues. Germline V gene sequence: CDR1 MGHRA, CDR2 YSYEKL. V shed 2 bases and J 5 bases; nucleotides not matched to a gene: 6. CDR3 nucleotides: TGCGCCAGCAGCCAAAGGACAGGGGCGTATACTGAAGCTTTCTTT. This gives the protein CASSQRTGAYTEAFF.

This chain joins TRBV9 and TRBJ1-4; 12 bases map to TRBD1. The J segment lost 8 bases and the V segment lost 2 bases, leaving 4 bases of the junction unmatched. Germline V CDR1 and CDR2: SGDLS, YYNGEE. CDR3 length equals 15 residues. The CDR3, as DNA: TGTGCCAGCAGCGTTGGGACAGGGGGCGGGGAAAAACTGTTTTTT. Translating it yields CASSVGTGGGEKLFF. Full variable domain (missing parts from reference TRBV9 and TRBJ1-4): DSGVTQTPKHLITATGQRVTLRCSPRSGDLSVYWYQQSLDQGLQFLIQYYNGEERAKGNILERFSAQQFPDLHSELNLSSLELGDSALYFCASSVGTGGGEKLFFGSGTQLSVL.

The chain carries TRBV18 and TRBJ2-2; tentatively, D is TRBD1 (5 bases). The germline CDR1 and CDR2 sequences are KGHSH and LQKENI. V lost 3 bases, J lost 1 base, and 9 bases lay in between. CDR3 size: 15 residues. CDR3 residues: CASSPGQGNTGELFF. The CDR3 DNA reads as TGTGCCAGCTCACCGGGCCAGGGGAACACCGGGGAGCTGTTTTTT.

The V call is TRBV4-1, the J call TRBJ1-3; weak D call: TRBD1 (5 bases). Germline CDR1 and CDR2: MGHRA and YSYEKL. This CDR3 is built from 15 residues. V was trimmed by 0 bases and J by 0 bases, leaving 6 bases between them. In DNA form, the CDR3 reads TGCGCCAGCAGCCAAGACAGGGTCTCTGGAAACACCATATATTTT. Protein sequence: CASSQDRVSGNTIYF.

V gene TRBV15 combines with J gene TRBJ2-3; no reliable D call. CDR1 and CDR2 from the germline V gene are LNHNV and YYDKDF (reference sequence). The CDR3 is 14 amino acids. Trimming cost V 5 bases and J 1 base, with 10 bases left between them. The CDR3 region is CATSPPVRTDTQYF. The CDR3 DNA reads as TGTGCCACCAGCCCCCCGGTACGCACAGATACGCAGTATTTT.

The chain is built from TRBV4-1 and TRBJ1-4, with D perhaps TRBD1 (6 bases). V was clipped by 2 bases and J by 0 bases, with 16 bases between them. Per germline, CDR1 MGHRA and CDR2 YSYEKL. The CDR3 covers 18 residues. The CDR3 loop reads CASSQRRGATATNEKLFF. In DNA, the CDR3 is TGCGCCAGCAGCCAACGCAGGGGCGCTACGGCAACTAATGAAAAACTGTTTTTT.

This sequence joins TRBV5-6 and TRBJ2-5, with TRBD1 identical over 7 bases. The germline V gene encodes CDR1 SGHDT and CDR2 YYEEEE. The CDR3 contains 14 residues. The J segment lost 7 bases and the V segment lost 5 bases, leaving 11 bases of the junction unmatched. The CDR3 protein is CASRHGDRRGTQYF. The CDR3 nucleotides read TGTGCCAGCAGACACGGGGACAGAAGGGGGACCCAGTACTTC.